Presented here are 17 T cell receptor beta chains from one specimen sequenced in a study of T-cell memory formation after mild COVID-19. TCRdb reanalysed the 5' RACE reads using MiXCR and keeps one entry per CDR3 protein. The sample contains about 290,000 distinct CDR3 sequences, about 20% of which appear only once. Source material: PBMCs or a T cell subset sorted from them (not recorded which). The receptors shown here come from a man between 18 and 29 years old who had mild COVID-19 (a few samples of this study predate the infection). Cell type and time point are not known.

CDR3 sequence reads: CASSLASGEQFF. CDR3 nucleotides: TGTGCCAGCAGCTTGGCCTCGGGGGAGCAGTTCTTC. The genes are TRBV5-5 and TRBJ2-1, with D possibly being TRBD2 (5 bases). Germline V CDR1 and CDR2: SGHKS, YYEKEE (reference sequence). This CDR3 region has 12 residues. V was clipped by 0 bases and J by 10 bases, with 8 bases between them.

The CDR3 nucleotides read TGCGCCAGCAGCCAAGATTATCTCTATGCGCAGTACTTC. It codes for CASSQDYLYAQYF. The V call is TRBV4-3, the J call TRBJ2-7; D is unresolved. Looked up from germline, CDR1 is LGHNA and CDR2 is YSLEER. This CDR3 is 13 amino acids long. Trimming stripped 0 bases from V and 9 bases from J, with 12 bases between.

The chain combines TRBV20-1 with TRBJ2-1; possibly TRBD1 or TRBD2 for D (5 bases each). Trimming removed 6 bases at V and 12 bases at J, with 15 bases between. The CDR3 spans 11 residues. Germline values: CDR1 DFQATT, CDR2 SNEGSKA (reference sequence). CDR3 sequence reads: CSAPTGGSQFF. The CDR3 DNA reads TGCAGTGCGCCCACTGGGGGATCGCAGTTCTTC.

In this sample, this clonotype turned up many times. CDR3 bases: TGTGCCAGCAGCAACACAGATACGCAGTATTTT. Its translation: CASSNTDTQYF. This rearrangement joins TRBV6-2 or TRBV6-3 to TRBJ2-3; unclear D gene. The ends were cut back, 6 bases at V and 2 bases at J, with 3 bases in the middle. Looked up from germline, CDR1 is MNHEY and CDR2 is SVGEGT. The length of the CDR3 is 11 residues.

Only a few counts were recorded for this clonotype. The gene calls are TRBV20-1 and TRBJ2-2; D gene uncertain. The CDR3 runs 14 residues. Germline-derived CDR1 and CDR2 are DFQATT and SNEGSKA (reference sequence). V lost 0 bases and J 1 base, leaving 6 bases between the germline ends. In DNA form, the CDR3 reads TGCAGTGCTAGAGATTTGGGGAACACCGGGGAGCTGTTTTTT. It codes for CSARDLGNTGELFF.

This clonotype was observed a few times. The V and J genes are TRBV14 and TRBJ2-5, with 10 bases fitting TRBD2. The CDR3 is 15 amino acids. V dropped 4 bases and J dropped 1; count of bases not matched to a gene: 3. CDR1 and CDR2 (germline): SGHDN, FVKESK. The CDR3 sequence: CASSLSGGLQETQYF. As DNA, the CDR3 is TGTGCCAGCAGCCTTAGCGGGGGGCTCCAAGAGACCCAGTACTTC.

Here the CDR3 reads CASSQEDSLQYF. The CDR3 nucleotides are TGTGCCAGCAGCCAAGAGGACTCGCTCCAGTACTTC. The chain combines TRBV3-1 with TRBJ2-4; tentatively, D is TRBD2 (5 bases). From germline, CDR1 is LGHDT and CDR2 YNNKEL (reference sequence). This CDR3 has 12 amino acids. Trimming removed 0 bases from V and 13 bases from J, with 10 bases in between.

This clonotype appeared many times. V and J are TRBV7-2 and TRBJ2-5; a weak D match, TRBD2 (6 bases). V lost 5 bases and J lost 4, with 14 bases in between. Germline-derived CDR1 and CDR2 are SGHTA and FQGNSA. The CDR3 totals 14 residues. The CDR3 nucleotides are TGTGCCAGCAGCGCCGACGGGACTGGAGAGACCCAGTACTTC. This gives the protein CASSADGTGETQYF.

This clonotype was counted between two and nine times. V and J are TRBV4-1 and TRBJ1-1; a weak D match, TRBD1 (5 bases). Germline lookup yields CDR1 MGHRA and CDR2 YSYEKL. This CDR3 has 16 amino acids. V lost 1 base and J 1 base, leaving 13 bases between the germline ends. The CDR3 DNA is TGCGCCAGCAGCCAAGGAGGCTCCGGGGGGAACACTGAAGCTTTCTTT. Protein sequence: CASSQGGSGGNTEAFF.

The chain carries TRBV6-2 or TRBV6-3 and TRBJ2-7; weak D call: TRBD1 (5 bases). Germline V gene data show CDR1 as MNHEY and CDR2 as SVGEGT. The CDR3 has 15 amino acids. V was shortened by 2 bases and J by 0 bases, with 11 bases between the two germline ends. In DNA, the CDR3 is TGTGCCAGCAGTTACGACAGTGCTAGCTCCTACGAGCAGTACTTC. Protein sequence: CASSYDSASSYEQYF.

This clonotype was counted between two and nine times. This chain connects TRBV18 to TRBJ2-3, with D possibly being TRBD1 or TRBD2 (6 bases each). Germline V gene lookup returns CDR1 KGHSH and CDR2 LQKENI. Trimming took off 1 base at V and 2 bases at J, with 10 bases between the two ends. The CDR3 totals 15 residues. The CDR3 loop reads CASSPRSGATDTQYF. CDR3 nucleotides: TGTGCCAGCTCACCACGGTCGGGGGCCACAGATACGCAGTATTTT.

CDR3 protein: CASSDNQPQHF. Here the CDR3 DNA reads TGTGCCAGCAGCGATAATCAGCCCCAGCATTTT. This chain uses TRBV2 with TRBJ1-5; D is ambiguous. Germline lookup yields CDR1 SNHLY and CDR2 FYNNEI. CDR3 length equals 11 residues. The ends were cut back, 6 bases at V and 4 bases at J, with 4 bases in the middle.

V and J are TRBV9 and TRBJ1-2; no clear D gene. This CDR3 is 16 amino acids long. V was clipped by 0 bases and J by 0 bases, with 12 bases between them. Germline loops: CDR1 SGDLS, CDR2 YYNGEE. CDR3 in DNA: TGTGCCAGCAGCGTAGGTGTCTTACTACCTAACTATGGCTACACCTTC. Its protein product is CASSVGVLLPNYGYTF.

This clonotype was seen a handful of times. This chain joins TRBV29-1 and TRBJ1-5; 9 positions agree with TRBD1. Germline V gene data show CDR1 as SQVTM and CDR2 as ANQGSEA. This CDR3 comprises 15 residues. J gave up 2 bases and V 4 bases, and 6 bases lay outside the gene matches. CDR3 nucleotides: TGCAGCGTTGGCGAACGGACAGGGGGCAATCAGCCCCAGCATTTT. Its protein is CSVGERTGGNQPQHF.

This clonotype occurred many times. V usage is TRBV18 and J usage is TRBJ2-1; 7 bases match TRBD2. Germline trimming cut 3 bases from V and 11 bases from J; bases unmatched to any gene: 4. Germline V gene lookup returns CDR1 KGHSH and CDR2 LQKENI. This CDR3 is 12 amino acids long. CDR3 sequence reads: CASSPQGGQQFF. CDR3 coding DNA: TGTGCCAGCTCACCGCAGGGAGGGCAGCAGTTCTTC.

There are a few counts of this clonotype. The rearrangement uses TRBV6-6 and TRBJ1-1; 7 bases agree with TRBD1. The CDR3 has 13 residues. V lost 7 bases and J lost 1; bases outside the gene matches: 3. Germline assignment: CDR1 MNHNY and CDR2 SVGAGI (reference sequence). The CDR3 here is CASITGENTEAFF. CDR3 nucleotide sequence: TGTGCCAGCATAACAGGGGAGAACACTGAAGCTTTCTTT.

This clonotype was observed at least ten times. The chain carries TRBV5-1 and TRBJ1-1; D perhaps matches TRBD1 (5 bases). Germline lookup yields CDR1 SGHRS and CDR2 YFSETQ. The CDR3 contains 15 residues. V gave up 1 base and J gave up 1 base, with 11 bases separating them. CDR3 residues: CASSLISGKNTEAFF. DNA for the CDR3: TGCGCCAGCAGCTTGATATCAGGGAAGAACACTGAAGCTTTCTTT. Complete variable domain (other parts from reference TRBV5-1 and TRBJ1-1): KAGVTQTPRYLIKTRGQQVTLSCSPISGHRSVSWYQQTPGQGLQFLFEYFSETQRNKGNFPGRFSGRQFSNSRSEMNVSTLELGDSALYLCASSLISGKNTEAFFGQGTRLTVV.